These 32 T cell receptor beta chains came from one sample sequenced in a study of blood T cell repertoires in COVID-19. Using immunoSEQ multiplex PCR, the repertoire was profiled, and TCRdb retains in-frame clones only, with some absent. This table holds some 22,000 clones, around 89% found once. Sample: peripheral blood. The source of these receptors is a human donor with active COVID-19. The donor label of this sample is uncertain.

The V gene is TRBV24-1, the J gene TRBJ2-7; 7 bases agree with TRBD1. The CDR3 totals 12 residues. Trimming cost V 4 bases and J 7 bases; bases outside gene matches: 3. CDR1 and CDR2 (germline): KGHDR, SFDVKD. The DNA for the CDR3 is TGTGCCACCAGTGACCACAGGGGAGAGCAGTACTTC. This translates into CATSDHRGEQYF.

V gene TRBV11-3 combines with J gene TRBJ2-1; TRBD1 agrees at 8 bases. CDR1 and CDR2 (germline): SGHNT, YENEEA. With V trimmed by 6 bases and J by 10 bases, 17 bases remained unmatched. This CDR3 has 16 residues. CDR3 nucleotide sequence: TGTGCCAGCAGTAGTAGGACGACAGGGGAATTAGGGGAGCAGTTCTTC. Its protein product is CASSSRTTGELGEQFF. The full variable domain, its missing parts supplied by reference TRBV11-3 and TRBJ2-1, is EAGVVQSPRYKIIEKKQPVAFWCNPISGHNTLYWYLQNLGQGPELLIRYENEEAVDDSQLPKDRFSAERLKGVDSTLKIQPAELGDSAVYLCASSSRTTGELGEQFFGPGTRLTVL.

This clone has just one count. This rearrangement joins TRBV29-1 to TRBJ2-7; TRBD1 might be the D (6 bases). In germline, CDR1 is SQVTM, CDR2 ANQGSEA. This CDR3 has 12 residues. With 3 bases removed from V and 0 bases from J, the gap between germline ends came to 6 bases. The CDR3 nucleotides are TGCAGCGTTGAGGACAGCTCCTACGAGCAGTACTTC. This sequence encodes CSVEDSSYEQYF.

V usage is TRBV7-8 and J usage is TRBJ2-7, with 10 nucleotides matching TRBD2. With 5 bases clipped from V and 5 bases from J, the junction kept 6 bases outside the gene matches. The CDR3 length is 14 residues. Germline CDR1 reads SGHVS; CDR2 reads FQNEAQ. In DNA, the CDR3 is TGTGCCAGCAGCCCAGGACTAGCGGTTCACGAGCAGTACTTC. Amino acids: CASSPGLAVHEQYF.

J is TRBJ2-1 and V is TRBV6-2 or TRBV6-3; no definite D call. The V and J ends lost 4 bases and 6 bases respectively, with 7 bases between them. In germline, CDR1 is MNHEY, CDR2 SVGEGT. This CDR3 contains 12 residues. In DNA, the CDR3 is TGTGCCAGCAGTTTAGCTTCCAATGAGCAGTTCTTC. Translation gives CASSLASNEQFF.

This chain uses TRBV19 with TRBJ2-7; 10 positions match TRBD1. The germline V gene encodes CDR1 LNHDA and CDR2 SQIVND (reference sequence). Losses at the gene ends were 6 bases for V and 2 bases for J; bases not matched to a gene: 4. The CDR3 loop spans 14 amino acids. The CDR3 DNA reads TGTGCCAGTAGAGGGACAGGGGCAACCTACGAGCAGTACTTC. Its translation: CASRGTGATYEQYF.

The V and J genes are TRBV5-1 and TRBJ2-5; 12 bases fit TRBD1. Unmatched junction bases numbered 7, after V lost 4 bases and J lost 9 bases. The CDR3 totals 14 residues. Germline-derived CDR1 and CDR2 are SGHRS and YFSETQ. For the CDR3, the DNA is TGCGCCAGCAGCGTGGGACAGGGGGCGAGGGCCCAGTACTTC. Translated: CASSVGQGARAQYF.

V and J are TRBV6-5 and TRBJ2-5; 9 bases line up with TRBD1. The V gene's germline CDR1 is MNHEY and CDR2 SVGAGI. V trimming: 2 bases; J trimming: 0 bases; junction bases outside the gene matches: 1. The CDR3 runs to 15 residues. The CDR3 loop is CASSYDRGYQETQYF. DNA of the CDR3: TGTGCCAGCAGTTACGACAGGGGGTACCAAGAGACCCAGTACTTC.

This sequence joins TRBV9 and TRBJ2-4; 8 nucleotides agree with TRBD2. V was pared by 0 bases and J by 7 bases, with 12 bases of the junction left unmatched. The germline V gene encodes CDR1 SGDLS and CDR2 YYNGEE. The CDR3 is 17 residues long. The CDR3 reads CASSVGTGAGGGNIQYF. The CDR3 DNA follows: TGTGCCAGCAGCGTAGGAACCGGGGCGGGAGGAGGGAACATTCAGTACTTC. The variable domain in full, with the rest retrieved from reference TRBV9 and TRBJ2-4, is DSGVTQTPKHLITATGQRVTLRCSPRSGDLSVYWYQQSLDQGLQFLIQYYNGEERAKGNILERFSAQQFPDLHSELNLSSLELGDSALYFCASSVGTGAGGGNIQYFGAGTRLSVL.

For this clone: Different DNA sequences within this sample yield the same CDR3. The V gene is TRBV28, the J gene TRBJ2-7; 11 nucleotides align to TRBD2. The CDR3 is 14 residues long. Germline trimming cut 3 bases from V and 2 bases from J; bases unmatched to any gene: 0. Germline V gives CDR1 MDHEN, CDR2 SYDVKM. CDR3 residues: CASSLTSGAYEQYF. Written as DNA, the CDR3 is TGTGCCAGCAGTTTGACTAGCGGGGCCTACGAGCAGTACTTC.

The chain joins TRBV19 to TRBJ1-6; D remains ambiguous. The V end was cut by 2 bases, the J end by 6 bases, with 17 bases between. CDR1 is LNHDA, CDR2 SQIVND, per germline (reference sequence). The CDR3 spans 17 residues. DNA of the CDR3: TGTGCCAGTAGTATATCCTCACAACCACGGGGTAATTCACCCCTCCACTTT. This translates into CASSISSQPRGNSPLHF.

The gene calls are TRBV7-9 and TRBJ2-5; 8 nucleotides agree with TRBD1. CDR3 length: 14 amino acids. Germline loops: CDR1 SEHNR, CDR2 FQNEAQ (reference sequence). V was pared by 4 bases and J by 1 base, with 2 bases of the junction left unmatched. The CDR3 DNA reads TGTGCCAGCAGCTCGACAGGGGCCCAAGAGACCCAGTACTTC. Translating gives CASSSTGAQETQYF.

J is TRBJ2-1 and V is TRBV7-2, with D tentatively TRBD2 (6 bases). This CDR3 has 13 amino acids. V was clipped by 5 bases and J by 6 bases, with 11 bases between them. Germline V lookup: CDR1 SGHTA, CDR2 FQGNSA. The CDR3 region has the DNA TGTGCCAGCAGCATTGGGACTGCCAATGAGCAGTTCTTC. This codes for CASSIGTANEQFF.

This chain joins TRBV5-4 and TRBJ2-2; 15 bases agree with TRBD2. The CDR3 has 19 amino acids. Looked up from germline, CDR1 is SGHNT and CDR2 is YYREEE (reference sequence). The trim removed 3 bases at V and 3 bases at J, leaving 9 bases unmatched. This chain's CDR3 is CASSSLRTSGRAHTGELFF. The CDR3 nucleotides read TGTGCCAGCAGCTCGTTGAGGACTAGCGGGAGGGCACACACCGGGGAGCTGTTTTTT.

The chain couples TRBV28 to TRBJ1-4; 7 bases match TRBD1. CDR1 is MDHEN, CDR2 SYDVKM, per germline. Unmatched junction bases numbered 5, after V lost 2 bases and J lost 8 bases. The CDR3 length is 14 residues. CDR3 loop: CASSLGQAIEKLFF. DNA of the CDR3: TGTGCCAGCAGTTTAGGACAGGCGATAGAAAAACTGTTTTTT.

CDR3 sequence: CATSKEGPGELFF. Here the CDR3 DNA reads TGTGCCACCAGCAAGGAGGGCCCCGGGGAGCTGTTTTTT. V usage is TRBV15 and J usage is TRBJ2-2; TRBD2 might be the D (6 bases). The CDR3 totals 13 residues. Germline CDR1 LNHNV, CDR2 YYDKDF (reference sequence). Trimming shortened V by 4 bases and J by 6 bases, and 9 bases separated the two germline ends.

The CDR3 DNA reads as TGTGCCAGCAGCGACAGTGAGGATCAGCCCCAGCATTTT. This translates into CASSDSEDQPQHF. The chain combines TRBV12-3 or TRBV12-4 with TRBJ1-5; TRBD1 might be the D (5 bases). The V end lost 6 bases, the J end lost 5 bases, and 11 bases lay between the germline ends. This CDR3 contains 13 residues.

The chain is built from TRBV15 and TRBJ1-5; 9 bases map to TRBD1. J was trimmed by 5 bases and V by 6 bases; bases with no gene match: 11. Germline V lookup: CDR1 LNHNV, CDR2 YYDKDF (reference sequence). CDR3 length equals 16 residues. The chain's CDR3 is CATRGTGSSGDQPQHF. CDR3 bases: TGTGCCACCAGGGGGACAGGGTCGTCAGGGGATCAGCCCCAGCATTTT.

This clone qualifies as large. This chain connects TRBV23-1 to TRBJ2-7, with D tentatively TRBD1 (6 bases). TRBV23-1 is treated as an ORF (open reading frame) with a function not yet certain. The CDR3 is 16 residues long. The ends were cut back, 3 bases at V and 3 bases at J, with 18 bases in the middle. As DNA, the CDR3 is TGCGCCAGCAGTCACTTTACAGGGCCCCTCCTCTACGAGCAGTACTTC. It yields the protein CASSHFTGPLLYEQYF.

This chain links TRBV28 with TRBJ2-1; 13 nucleotides align to TRBD2. CDR3 size: 17 residues. Germline assignment: CDR1 MDHEN and CDR2 SYDVKM. V dropped 4 bases and J dropped 6; count of bases not matched to a gene: 9. CDR3: CASSSPGLAGLLNEQFF. CDR3 coding DNA: TGTGCCAGCAGTTCTCCGGGACTAGCGGGACTCCTCAATGAGCAGTTCTTC.

The rearrangement uses TRBV5-1 and TRBJ2-1; D gene unclear. V dropped 4 bases and J dropped 9 bases, with 11 bases sitting between them. The CDR3 runs to 12 residues. CDR1 is SGHRS, CDR2 YFSETQ, per germline. CDR3 DNA sequence: TGCGCCAGCAGCGATTTACGAGGTGAGCAGTTCTTC. It is translated as CASSDLRGEQFF.

The genes are TRBV18 and TRBJ2-3; D is possibly TRBD1 (5 bases). Germline V CDR1 and CDR2: KGHSH, LQKENI. V shed 3 bases and J shed 2 bases, with 9 bases lying between them. This CDR3 region has 14 residues. Here the CDR3 DNA reads TGTGCCAGCTCACCCAGGGAAAACACAGATACGCAGTATTTT. It encodes CASSPRENTDTQYF. The whole variable domain, filled in from reference TRBV18 and TRBJ2-3, reads NAGVMQNPRHLVRRRGQEARLRCSPMKGHSHVYWYRQLPEEGLKFMVYLQKENIIDESGMPKERFSAEFPKEGPSILRIQQVVRGDSAAYFCASSPRENTDTQYFGPGTRLTVL.

The V gene is TRBV24-1, the J gene TRBJ2-5; 7 bases line up with TRBD2. The CDR3 has 16 amino acids. Germline CDR1 reads KGHDR; CDR2 reads SFDVKD. J lost 1 base, V lost 1 base, and 5 bases had no gene match. The DNA for the CDR3 is TGTGCCACCAGTGATTTTAGACTAGCCCCCCAAGAGACCCAGTACTTC. This encodes CATSDFRLAPQETQYF.

This clone is labeled as medium-sized. This chain connects TRBV4-1 to TRBJ1-2, with D perhaps matching TRBD1 (5 bases). CDR1 and CDR2 from the germline V gene are MGHRA and YSYEKL. The CDR3 consists of 17 residues. V lost 4 bases to trimming and J lost 0 bases, with 18 bases between them. The CDR3 reads CASSRQPGSPANYGYTF. DNA of the CDR3: TGCGCCAGCAGCCGACAACCAGGGTCTCCCGCTAACTATGGCTACACCTTC.

This chain links TRBV6-2 or TRBV6-3 with TRBJ2-1, with 9 bases lining up with TRBD2. CDR1 is MNHEY, CDR2 SVGEGT, per germline. V lost 0 bases, J lost 3 bases, and 9 bases stayed unmatched. This CDR3 has 18 residues. Here the CDR3 reads CASSYSPPASGVYNEQFF. CDR3 DNA: TGTGCCAGCAGTTACTCCCCCCCCGCTAGCGGGGTCTACAATGAGCAGTTCTTC.

V usage is TRBV27 and J usage is TRBJ2-3; a weak D match, TRBD2 (5 bases). The CDR3 is 18 residues long. Between the trimmed V and J ends, which lost 2 bases and 3 bases, there was a span of 21 bases. The germline gives CDR1 MNHEY, CDR2 SMNVEV (reference sequence). The CDR3 nucleotides read TGTGCCAGCAGTTTAAACGGGCCCGAGGGCCCTTCAACAGATACGCAGTATTTT. Amino acid sequence: CASSLNGPEGPSTDTQYF.

The table lists this clone with a few counts. The chain recombines TRBV7-8 with TRBJ1-2; 10 nucleotides align to TRBD1. The length of the CDR3 is 15 residues. Trimming took 1 base from V and 4 from J; bases not matched to a gene: 3. Germline CDR1 reads SGHVS; CDR2 reads FQNEAQ. CDR3 nucleotide sequence: TGTGCCAGCAGCTTAGGCGGACAGGGGGTCTATGGCTACACCTTC. Translating it yields CASSLGGQGVYGYTF.

This chain links TRBV6-5 with TRBJ2-2; the match to TRBD1 covers 8 bases. This CDR3 is built from 16 residues. Losses at the gene ends were 2 bases for V and 6 bases for J; bases not matched to a gene: 8. Germline V lookup: CDR1 MNHEY, CDR2 SVGAGI. The CDR3 loop reads CASSYRSTGVAGELFF. The CDR3 region has the DNA TGTGCCAGCAGTTACCGTTCGACAGGGGTAGCCGGGGAGCTGTTTTTT.

The J gene is TRBJ2-7, the V gene TRBV3-1 (or the pseudogene TRBV3-2); maybe TRBD1 (5 bases). This CDR3 is 13 amino acids long. CDR1 LGHDT and CDR2 YNNKEL come from the germline V gene (reference sequence). V gave up 1 base and J gave up 3 bases, with 7 bases separating them. This chain's CDR3 is CASSQGTIYEQYF. The DNA of the CDR3 is TGTGCCAGCAGCCAAGGGACAATCTACGAGCAGTACTTC.

This sequence joins TRBV6-2 or TRBV6-3 and TRBJ2-1; possibly TRBD1 for D (6 bases). Trimming pared 5 bases from V and 2 bases from J, leaving 22 bases between. Germline CDR1 MNHEY, CDR2 SVGEGT. This CDR3 is 18 amino acids long. CDR3 nucleotide sequence: TGTGCCAGCAGTCCACACCAGGGGCCGGGACAAGCCTACAATGAGCAGTTCTTC. Protein: CASSPHQGPGQAYNEQFF.

The chain combines TRBV5-4 with TRBJ1-1; 10 bases map to TRBD1. V trimming: 3 bases; J trimming: 10 bases; junction bases outside the gene matches: 3. The CDR3 runs 12 residues. Germline CDR1 reads SGHNT; CDR2 reads YYREEE (reference sequence). The CDR3 region is CASSSGQGLAFF. The DNA for the CDR3 is TGTGCCAGCAGCTCGGGACAGGGGCTAGCTTTCTTT.

This chain uses TRBV10-2 with TRBJ2-3; TRBD2 might be the D (5 bases). Germline lookup yields CDR1 WSHSY and CDR2 SAAADI. V lost 3 bases to trimming and J lost 2 bases, with 9 bases between them. CDR3 length: 14 amino acids. CDR3 sequence: CASSDSDYTDTQYF. In nucleotides, the CDR3 is TGCGCCAGCAGTGATAGCGACTACACAGATACGCAGTATTTT.